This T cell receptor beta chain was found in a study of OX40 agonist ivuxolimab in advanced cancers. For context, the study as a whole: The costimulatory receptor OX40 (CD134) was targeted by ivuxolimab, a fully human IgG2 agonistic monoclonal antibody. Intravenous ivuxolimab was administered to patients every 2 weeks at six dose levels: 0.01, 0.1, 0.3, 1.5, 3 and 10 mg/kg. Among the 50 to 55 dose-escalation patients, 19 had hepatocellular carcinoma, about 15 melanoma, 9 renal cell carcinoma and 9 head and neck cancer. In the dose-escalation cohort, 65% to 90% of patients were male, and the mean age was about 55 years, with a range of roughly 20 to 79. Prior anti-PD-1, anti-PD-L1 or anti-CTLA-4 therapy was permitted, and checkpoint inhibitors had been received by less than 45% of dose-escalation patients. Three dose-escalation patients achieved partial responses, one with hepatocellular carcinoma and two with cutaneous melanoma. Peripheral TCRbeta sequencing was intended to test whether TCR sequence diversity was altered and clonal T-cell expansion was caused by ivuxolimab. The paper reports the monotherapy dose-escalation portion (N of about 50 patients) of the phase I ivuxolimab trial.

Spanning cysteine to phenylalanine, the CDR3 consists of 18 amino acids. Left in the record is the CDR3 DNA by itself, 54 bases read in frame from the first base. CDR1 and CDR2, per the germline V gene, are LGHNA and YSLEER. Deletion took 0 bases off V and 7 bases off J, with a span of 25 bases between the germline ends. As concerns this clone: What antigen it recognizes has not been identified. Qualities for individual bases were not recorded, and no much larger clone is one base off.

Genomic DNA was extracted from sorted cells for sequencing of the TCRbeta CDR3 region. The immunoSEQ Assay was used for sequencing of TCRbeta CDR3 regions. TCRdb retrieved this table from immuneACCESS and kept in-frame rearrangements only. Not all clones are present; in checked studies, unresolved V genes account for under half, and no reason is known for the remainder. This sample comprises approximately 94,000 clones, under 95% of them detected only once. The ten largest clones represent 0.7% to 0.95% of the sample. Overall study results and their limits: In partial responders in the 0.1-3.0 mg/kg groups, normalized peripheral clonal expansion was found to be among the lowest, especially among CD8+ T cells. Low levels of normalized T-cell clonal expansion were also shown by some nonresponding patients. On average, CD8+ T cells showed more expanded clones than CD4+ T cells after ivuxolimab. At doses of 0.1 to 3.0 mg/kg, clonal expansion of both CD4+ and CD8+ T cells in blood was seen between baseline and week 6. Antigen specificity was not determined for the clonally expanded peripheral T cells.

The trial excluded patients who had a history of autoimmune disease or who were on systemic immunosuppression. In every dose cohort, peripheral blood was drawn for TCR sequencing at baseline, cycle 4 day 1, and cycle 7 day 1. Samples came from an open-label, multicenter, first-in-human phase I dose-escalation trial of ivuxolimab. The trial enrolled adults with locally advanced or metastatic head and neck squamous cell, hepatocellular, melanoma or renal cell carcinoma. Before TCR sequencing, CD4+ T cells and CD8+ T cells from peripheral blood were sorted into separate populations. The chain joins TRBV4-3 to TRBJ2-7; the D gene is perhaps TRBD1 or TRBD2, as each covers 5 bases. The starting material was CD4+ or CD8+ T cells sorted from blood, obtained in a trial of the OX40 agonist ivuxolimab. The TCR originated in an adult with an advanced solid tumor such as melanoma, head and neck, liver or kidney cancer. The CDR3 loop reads CASSQDSEGSYITAEQYF. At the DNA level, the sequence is TGCGCCAGCAGCCAAGATTCAGAGGGGTCGTATATAACTGCAGAGCAGTACTTC.